Listed below are T cell receptor beta chains from one sample, sequenced in a study of OX40 agonist ivuxolimab in advanced cancers. Method: immunoSEQ multiplex PCR; TCRdb's copy keeps in-frame clones and lacks some. This table holds about 83,000 clones, approximately 84% found once. Source: CD4+ or CD8+ T cells sorted from blood, taken in a trial of the OX40 agonist ivuxolimab. These receptors came from an adult with an advanced solid tumor such as melanoma, head and neck, liver or kidney cancer. Each CDR3 is given with its conserved first and last residue. Each record gives: clone size, V gene, J gene, D gene, CDR3 protein, CDR3 DNA. The D gene is left open where the match is weak. For some rows the clone size is stated as once, few or many, or as a class when expanded; others skip it.

-,TRBV10-2,TRBJ2-3,-,CASSESKFSRSRTDTQYF,TGCGCCAGCAGTGAGTCAAAATTCAGTAGGTCAAGAACAGATACGCAGTATTTT
-,TRBV2,TRBJ1-2,-,CASSDMDSNYGYTF,TGTGCCAGCAGTGATATGGACAGTAACTATGGCTACACCTTC
-,TRBV28,TRBJ2-7,-,CASSLPDTNYEQYF,TGTGCCAGCAGTTTGCCGGACACCAACTACGAGCAGTACTTC
-,TRBV6-6,TRBJ1-2,TRBD1,CASSSPRTGRDYGYTF,TGTGCCAGCAGTTCACCCAGGACAGGGAGAGACTATGGCTACACCTTC
-,TRBV10-3,TRBJ2-1,TRBD2,CAISESPSGGYNEQFF,TGTGCCATCAGTGAGTCCCCTAGCGGGGGTTACAATGAGCAGTTCTTC
-,TRBV5-1,TRBJ1-4,-,CASSLAVGLEEKLFF,TGCGCCAGCAGCTTGGCCGTAGGATTAGAGGAAAAACTGTTTTTT
-,TRBV11-2,TRBJ2-1,TRBD2,CASSLRAGGHNEQFF,TGTGCCAGCAGCTTGAGGGCGGGGGGCCACAATGAGCAGTTCTTC
-,TRBV6-5,TRBJ2-5,TRBD2,CASSYLSGRSRETQYF,TGTGCCAGCAGTTATCTGAGCGGGAGGTCCAGAGAGACCCAGTACTTC
few,TRBV7-9,TRBJ1-2,TRBD1,CASSYGTDGYTF,TGTGCCAGCAGTTACGGGACAGATGGCTACACCTTC
-,TRBV7-9,TRBJ2-1,TRBD2,CASSFPGLPYNEQFF,TGTGCCAGCAGCTTTCCGGGACTACCTTACAATGAGCAGTTCTTC
-,TRBV7-9,TRBJ2-7,TRBD1,CASSADRGVREQYF,TGTGCCAGCAGCGCGGACAGGGGAGTTAGAGAGCAGTACTTC
-,TRBV9,TRBJ2-4,-,CASPKGVAQNLAKNIQYF,TGTGCCAGCCCAAAGGGCGTAGCGCAAAACCTAGCCAAAAACATTCAGTACTTC
-,TRBV30,TRBJ2-5,-,CAWSVQGETQYF,TGTGCCTGGAGTGTTCAGGGAGAGACCCAGTACTTC
-,TRBV28,TRBJ1-4,-,CASSLTRTLKLFF,TGTGCCAGCAGTTTAACCCGGACATTGAAACTGTTTTTT
-,TRBV19,TRBJ2-2,-,CASSMTPANTGELFF,TGTGCCAGTAGTATGACCCCCGCGAACACCGGGGAGCTGTTTTTT
-,TRBV5-8,TRBJ1-5,-,CASRGRGSEDQPQHF,TGTGCCAGCAGGGGACGGGGAAGCGAGGATCAGCCCCAGCATTTT
-,TRBV7-2,TRBJ1-1,-,CASSLWGTNTEAFF,TGTGCCAGCAGCTTATGGGGAACTAACACTGAAGCTTTCTTT
-,TRBV19,TRBJ1-2,TRBD1,CASGDIQGIYGYTF,TGTGCCAGCGGAGACATACAGGGGATCTATGGCTACACCTTC